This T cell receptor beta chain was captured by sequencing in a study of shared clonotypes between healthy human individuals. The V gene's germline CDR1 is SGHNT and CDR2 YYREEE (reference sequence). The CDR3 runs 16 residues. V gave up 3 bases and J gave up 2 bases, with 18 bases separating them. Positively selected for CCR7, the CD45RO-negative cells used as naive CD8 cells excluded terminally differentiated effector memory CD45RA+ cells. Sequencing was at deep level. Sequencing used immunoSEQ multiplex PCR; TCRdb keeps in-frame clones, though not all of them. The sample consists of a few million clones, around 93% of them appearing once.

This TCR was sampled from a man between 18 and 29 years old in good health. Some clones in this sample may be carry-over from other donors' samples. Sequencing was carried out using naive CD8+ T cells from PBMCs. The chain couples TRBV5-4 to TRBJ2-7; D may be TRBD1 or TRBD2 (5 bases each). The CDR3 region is CASSSGPEGTAYEQYF. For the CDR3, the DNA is TGTGCCAGCAGCTCTGGCCCTGAGGGGACGGCCTACGAGCAGTACTTC.